This T cell receptor beta chain is from a study of vaccination and CD4 T cells after COVID-19. This sample's time point: late sampling 161 to 241 days after vaccination in three convalescent patients. TCRdb reanalysed the PCR reads using MiXCR and keeps one entry per CDR3 protein. The sample lists some 28,000 distinct CDR3 sequences, 51% occurring once. CDR1 KGHDR and CDR2 SFDVKD come from the germline V gene. The CDR3 loop spans 17 amino acids. V was clipped by 2 bases and J by 0 bases, with 13 bases between them. The source is a human donor who had recovered from COVID-19. V and J are TRBV24-1 and TRBJ2-1; D not resolved. Specimen: CD4+ T cells from blood, collected about 7 months after SARS-CoV-2 vaccination. The DNA of the CDR3 is TGTGCCACCAGTGATTCGAAGACGCGGAGCTCCTACAATGAGCAGTTCTTC. Translating it yields CATSDSKTRSSYNEQFF.